The clone carrying this TCR beta chain was seen more than once but under ten times. Recovered status applied to Cohort 3 donors who had two consecutive negative PCRs. It also applied to those with clearance or with symptom resolution. The CDR3 consists of 17 residues. Trimming took off 2 bases at V and 2 bases at J, with 13 bases between the two ends. Per the germline V gene, CDR1 is SGHTA and CDR2 is FQGTGA. Study processing details: Reference gene primer amplification in the assay estimated nucleated cell counts. Produced via immunoSEQ multiplex PCR; TCRdb's table is partial and in-frame only. V and J calls plus clone size are reproduced from that table; the DNA served to infer D and trimming. Among 250,000 to 300,000 clones, approximately 92% were seen once, and the ten largest hold 1.1%. The data stem from a study of blood T cell repertoires in COVID-19. Across the whole study: Some COVID-19 samples were acute and others convalescent; all came from the United States, Italy and Spain. Sources were T cells, B-cell-depleted T cells, or PBMCs; the material itself was cDNA or gDNA.

The clonotype was recovered from a woman under 40 who had recovered from COVID-19. This chain connects TRBV7-3 to TRBJ2-6, with TRBD1 as a possible D gene (5 bases). The sequencing sample was made of PBMCs or T cells enriched from blood (not recorded which). CDR3 residues: CASSLQGRVAGANVLTF. The CDR3 coding sequence is TGTGCCAGCAGCTTACAGGGCCGGGTGGCTGGGGCCAACGTCCTGACTTTC.